A selection of T cell receptor beta chains follows, all from one sample in a study of blood T cell repertoires in COVID-19. Generated by immunoSEQ multiplex PCR, the TCRdb table keeps only in-frame clones and is missing some. The profile covers about 29,000 clones, with 80% appearing a single time and under 50% taken by the ten largest. The sample consisted of peripheral blood. The receptors come from a woman in her sixties or seventies with acute or convalescent COVID-19. Each CDR3 is given with its conserved first and last residue. The D gene is left open where the match is weak. The size entry is marked missing in some rows and otherwise reads once, few, many or a size class.

>.|TRBJ2-5|TRBD2|TRBV7-3
TGTGCCAGCAGCTTATTAGCGGGAGGGCCAGAGACCCAGTACTTC
CASSLLAGGPETQYF
>few|TRBJ2-7|TRBD1|TRBV30
TGTGCCTGGAGTGTGCTAGGGACAGGGAACGAGCAGTACTTC
CAWSVLGTGNEQYF
>once|TRBJ2-1|TRBD1|TRBV9
TGTGCCAGCACAGGCAGGGGGCGGGATGAGCAGTTCTTC
CASTGRGRDEQFF
>.|TRBJ2-3|TRBD1|TRBV4-2
TGTGCCAGCAGGAACATGGCTTCGGTGGGGGACAGAATGGGTAGTACGCAGTATTTT
CASRNMASVGDRMGSTQYF
>.|TRBJ2-5|.|TRBV18
TGTGCCAGCTCATCTAGGGAGAGAGAGACCCAGTACTTC
CASSSRERETQYF
>once|TRBJ2-1|TRBD2|TRBV20-1
TGCAGTGCTAGTCGAGGGACTAGCGGAAAATACAATGAGCAGTTCTTC
CSASRGTSGKYNEQFF
>.|TRBJ2-6|TRBD1|TRBV7-9
TGTGCCAGCAGCTCAGGGACAGGGGCGATATCTGGGGCCAACGTCCTGACTTTC
CASSSGTGAISGANVLTF
>.|TRBJ2-3|TRBD2|TRBV24-1
TGTGCCACCAGCGGACCACTGACCATTGCGGGAGGGAGCACAGATACGCAGTATTTT
CATSGPLTIAGGSTDTQYF
>.|TRBJ1-1|.|TRBV6-5
TGTGCCAGCAGTTCTCACATCCGGGGGGTAAACACTGAAGCTTTCTTT
CASSSHIRGVNTEAFF
>once|TRBJ2-3|TRBD2|TRBV4-3
TGCGCCAGCAGCCAAACCTCCGGGGGGGCCCCAGATACGCAGTATTTT
CASSQTSGGAPDTQYF
>.|TRBJ2-5|TRBD2|TRBV28
TGTGCCAGCAGAAGCGTAGGACTAGCGGGTCAAGAGACCCAGTACTTC
CASRSVGLAGQETQYF
>once|TRBJ2-7|TRBD1|TRBV18
TGTGCCAGCTCACCCACAGGGGGCCCACTCCCCTACGAGCAGTACTTC
CASSPTGGPLPYEQYF
>once|TRBJ2-1|.|TRBV11-2
TGTGCCAGCAGCCCGAACCGCGGGACGCTTTCCTACAATGAGCAGTTCTTC
CASSPNRGTLSYNEQFF
>few|TRBJ1-2|TRBD1|TRBV3-1/TRBV3-2
TGTGCCAGCAGCCAACGGACAGGGGTTAGCTATGGCTACACCTTC
CASSQRTGVSYGYTF
>.|TRBJ1-5|TRBD1|TRBV28
TGTGCCAGCAGTTTAGCGCGGACAGGAAGGCAGCCCCAGCATTTT
CASSLARTGRQPQHF
>.|TRBJ2-1|.|TRBV2
TGTGCCAGCATGGCCAGGATGGGCAACTACAATGAGCAGTTCTTC
CASMARMGNYNEQFF
>.|TRBJ1-2|TRBD1|TRBV5-8
TGTGCCAGCAGTATGGGACAGTTGGTCGTCTATGGCTACACCTTC
CASSMGQLVVYGYTF
>.|TRBJ2-7|.|TRBV28
TGTGCCAGCAGTGGCCAGGTTAGTGGGCAGTACTTC
CASSGQVSGQYF
>few|TRBJ2-3|.|TRBV7-2
TGTGCCAGCCTCGTGAGGGCGGGTCTCACAGATACGCAGTATTTT
CASLVRAGLTDTQYF
>few|TRBJ2-7|TRBD2|TRBV5-4
TGTGCCAGCAGCGCGGGACTAGCGGAGTACTACGAGCAGTACTTC
CASSAGLAEYYEQYF